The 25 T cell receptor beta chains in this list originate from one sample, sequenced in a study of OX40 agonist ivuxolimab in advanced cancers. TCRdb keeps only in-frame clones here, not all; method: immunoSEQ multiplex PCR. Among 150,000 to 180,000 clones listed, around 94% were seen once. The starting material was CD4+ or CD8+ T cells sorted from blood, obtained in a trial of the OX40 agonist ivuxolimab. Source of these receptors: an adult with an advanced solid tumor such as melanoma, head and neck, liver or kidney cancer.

The CDR3 nucleotides read TGTGCCAGCAGTTACGAACCAGGGACGGTTGGCTACACCTTC. Protein product: CASSYEPGTVGYTF. The chain couples TRBV6-5 to TRBJ1-2; a possible D gene is TRBD1 (5 bases). Germline CDR1 reads MNHEY; CDR2 reads SVGAGI. CDR3 size: 14 residues. V was cut by 2 bases and J by 7 bases, with 14 bases left in between.

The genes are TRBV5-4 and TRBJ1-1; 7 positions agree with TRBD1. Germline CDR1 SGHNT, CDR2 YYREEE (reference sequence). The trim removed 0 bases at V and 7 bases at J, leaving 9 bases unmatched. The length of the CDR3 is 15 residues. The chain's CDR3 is CASSLEPGGQGEAFF. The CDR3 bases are TGTGCCAGCAGCTTGGAGCCAGGGGGGCAGGGTGAAGCTTTCTTT.

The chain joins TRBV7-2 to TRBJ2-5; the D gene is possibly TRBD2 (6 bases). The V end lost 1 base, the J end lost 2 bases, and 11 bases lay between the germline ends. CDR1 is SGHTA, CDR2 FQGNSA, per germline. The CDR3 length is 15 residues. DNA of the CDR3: TGTGCCAGCAGCTTAGGTCTAGCGCGTCAAGAGACCCAGTACTTC. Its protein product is CASSLGLARQETQYF.

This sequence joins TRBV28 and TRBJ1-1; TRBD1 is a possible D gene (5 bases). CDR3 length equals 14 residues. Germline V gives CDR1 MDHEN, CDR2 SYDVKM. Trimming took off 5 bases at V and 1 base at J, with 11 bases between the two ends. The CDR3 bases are TGTGCCAGCAGTCAGGGACTCAGGAACACTGAAGCTTTCTTT. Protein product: CASSQGLRNTEAFF.

This CDR3 reads CASSYSRREMRDTQYF. As DNA, the CDR3 is TGTGCCAGCAGTTACTCAAGGCGGGAGATGAGAGATACGCAGTATTTT. The gene calls are TRBV6-5 and TRBJ2-3; 7 nucleotides align to TRBD2. This CDR3 spans 16 amino acids. Germline CDR1 is MNHEY and CDR2 is SVGAGI. V lost 0 bases, J lost 5 bases, and 8 bases stayed unmatched.

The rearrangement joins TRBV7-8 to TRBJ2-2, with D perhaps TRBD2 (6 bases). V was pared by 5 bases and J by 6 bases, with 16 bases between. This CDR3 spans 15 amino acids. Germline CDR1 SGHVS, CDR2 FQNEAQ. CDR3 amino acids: CASSPRDSNSGELFF. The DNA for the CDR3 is TGTGCCAGCAGCCCCCGGGACTCCAATTCCGGGGAGCTGTTTTTT.

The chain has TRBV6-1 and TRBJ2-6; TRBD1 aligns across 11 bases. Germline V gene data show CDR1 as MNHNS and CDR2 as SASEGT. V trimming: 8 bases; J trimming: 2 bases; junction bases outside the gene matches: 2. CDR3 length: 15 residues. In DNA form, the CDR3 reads TGTGCCAGCGGGGACAGGGGGGCTGGGGCCAACGTCCTGACTTTC. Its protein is CASGDRGAGANVLTF.

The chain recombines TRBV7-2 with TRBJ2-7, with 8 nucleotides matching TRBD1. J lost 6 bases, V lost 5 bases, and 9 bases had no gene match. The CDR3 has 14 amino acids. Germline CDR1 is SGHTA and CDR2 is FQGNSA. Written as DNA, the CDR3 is TGTGCCAGCAGCACGAGGACAGGGAGGACCGAGCAGTACTTC. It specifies CASSTRTGRTEQYF.

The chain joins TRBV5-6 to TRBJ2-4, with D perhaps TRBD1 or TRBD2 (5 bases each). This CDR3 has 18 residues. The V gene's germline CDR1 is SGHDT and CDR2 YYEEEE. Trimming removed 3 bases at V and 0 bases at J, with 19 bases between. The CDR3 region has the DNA TGTGCCAGCAGCTCCCTCTTTGGGACCTCCCTAGCCAAAAACATTCAGTACTTC. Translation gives CASSSLFGTSLAKNIQYF.

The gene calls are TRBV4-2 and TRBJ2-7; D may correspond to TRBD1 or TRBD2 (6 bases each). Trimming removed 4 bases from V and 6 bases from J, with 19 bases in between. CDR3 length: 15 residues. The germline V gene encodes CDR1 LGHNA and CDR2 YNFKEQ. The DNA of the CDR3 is TGTGCCAGCAGCCTAGCGGACAGCGCGAGGGGCGAGCAGTACTTC. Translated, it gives CASSLADSARGEQYF.

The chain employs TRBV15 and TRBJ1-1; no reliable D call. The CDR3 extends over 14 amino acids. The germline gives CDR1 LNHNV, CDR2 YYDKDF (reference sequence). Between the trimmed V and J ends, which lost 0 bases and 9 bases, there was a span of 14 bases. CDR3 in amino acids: CATSRDAGLGKAFF. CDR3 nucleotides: TGTGCCACCAGCAGAGATGCGGGCCTCGGGAAAGCTTTCTTT.

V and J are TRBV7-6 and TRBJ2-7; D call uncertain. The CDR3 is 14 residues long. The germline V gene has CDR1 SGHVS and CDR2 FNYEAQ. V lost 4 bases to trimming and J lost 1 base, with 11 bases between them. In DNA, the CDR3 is TGTGCCAGCAGCTCTCGGACGGATTCCTACGAGCAGTACTTC. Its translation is CASSSRTDSYEQYF.

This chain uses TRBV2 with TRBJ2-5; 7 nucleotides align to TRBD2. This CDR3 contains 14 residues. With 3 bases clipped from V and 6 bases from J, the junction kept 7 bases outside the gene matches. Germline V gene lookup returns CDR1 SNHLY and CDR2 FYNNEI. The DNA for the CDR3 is TGTGCCAGCAGTGACTCGGCGGGAGAAAAGACCCAGTACTTC. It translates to CASSDSAGEKTQYF.

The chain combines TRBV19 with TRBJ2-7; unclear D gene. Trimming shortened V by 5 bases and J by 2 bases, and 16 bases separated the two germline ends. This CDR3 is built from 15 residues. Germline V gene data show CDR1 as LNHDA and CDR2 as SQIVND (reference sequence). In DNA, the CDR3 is TGTGCCAGTAGTCAACCCGGGTGGAGTACCTACGAGCAGTACTTC. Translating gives CASSQPGWSTYEQYF.

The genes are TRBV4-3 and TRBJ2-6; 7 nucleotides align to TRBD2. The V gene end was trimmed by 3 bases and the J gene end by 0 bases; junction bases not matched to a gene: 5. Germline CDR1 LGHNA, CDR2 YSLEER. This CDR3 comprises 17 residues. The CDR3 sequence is CASSQGLLGSGANVLTF. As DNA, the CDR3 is TGCGCCAGCAGCCAGGGACTATTGGGCTCTGGGGCCAACGTCCTGACTTTC.

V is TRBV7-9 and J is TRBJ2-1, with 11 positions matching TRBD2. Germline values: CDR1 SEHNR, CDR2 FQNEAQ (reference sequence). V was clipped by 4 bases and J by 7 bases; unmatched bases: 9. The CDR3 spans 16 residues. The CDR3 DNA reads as TGTGCCAGCAGCTCGCCGAAGACTAGCGGGGATAATGAGCAGTTCTTC. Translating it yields CASSSPKTSGDNEQFF.

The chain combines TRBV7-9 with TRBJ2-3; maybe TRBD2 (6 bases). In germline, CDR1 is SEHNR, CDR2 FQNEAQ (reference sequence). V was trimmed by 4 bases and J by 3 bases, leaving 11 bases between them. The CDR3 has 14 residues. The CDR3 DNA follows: TGTGCCAGCAGCTGGGGACGGGAGACAGATACGCAGTATTTT. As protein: CASSWGRETDTQYF.

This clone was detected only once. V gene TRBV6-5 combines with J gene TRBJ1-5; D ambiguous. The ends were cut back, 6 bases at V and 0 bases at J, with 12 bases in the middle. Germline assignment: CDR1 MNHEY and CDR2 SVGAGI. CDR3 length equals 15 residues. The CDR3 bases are TGTGCCAGCAGCCCCTCGCTCGTTAGCAATCAGCCCCAGCATTTT. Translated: CASSPSLVSNQPQHF.

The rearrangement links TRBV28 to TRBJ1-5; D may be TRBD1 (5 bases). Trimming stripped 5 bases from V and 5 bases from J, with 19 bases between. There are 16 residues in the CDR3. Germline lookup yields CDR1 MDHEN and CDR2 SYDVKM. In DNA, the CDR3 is TGTGCCAGCAGTGGGGGTGTATTGGGGTCGTATCAGCCCCAGCATTTT. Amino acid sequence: CASSGGVLGSYQPQHF. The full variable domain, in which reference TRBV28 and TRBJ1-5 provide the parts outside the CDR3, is DVKVTQSSRYLVKRTGEKVFLECVQDMDHENMFWYRQDPGLGLRLIYFSYDVKMKEKGDIPEGYSVSREKKERFSLILESASTNQTSMYLCASSGGVLGSYQPQHFGDGTRLSIL.

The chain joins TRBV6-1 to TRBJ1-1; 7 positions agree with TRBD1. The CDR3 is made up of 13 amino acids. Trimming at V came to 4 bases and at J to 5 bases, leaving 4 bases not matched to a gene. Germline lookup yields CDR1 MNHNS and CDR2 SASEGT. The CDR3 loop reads CASSGQGLTEAFF. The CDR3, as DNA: TGTGCCAGCAGTGGACAGGGTTTGACTGAAGCTTTCTTT.

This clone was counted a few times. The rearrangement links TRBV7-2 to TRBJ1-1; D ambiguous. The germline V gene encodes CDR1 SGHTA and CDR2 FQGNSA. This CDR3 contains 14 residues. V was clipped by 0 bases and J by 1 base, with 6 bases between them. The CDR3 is CASSLAPGNTEAFF. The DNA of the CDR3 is TGTGCCAGCAGCTTAGCGCCCGGGAACACTGAAGCTTTCTTT.

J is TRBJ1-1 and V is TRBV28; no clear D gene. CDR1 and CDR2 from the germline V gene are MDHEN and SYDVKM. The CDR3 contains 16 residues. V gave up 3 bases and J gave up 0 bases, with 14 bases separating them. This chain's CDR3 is CASSFSGATMNTEAFF. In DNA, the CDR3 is TGTGCCAGCAGTTTCAGCGGAGCTACTATGAACACTGAAGCTTTCTTT.

DNA for the CDR3: TGTGCCATCAGTGAGTCGGGGGTGAGTGCACTAGCCCTCACAGATACGCAGTATTTT. Translating it yields CAISESGVSALALTDTQYF. This rearrangement joins TRBV10-3 to TRBJ2-3, with D perhaps matching TRBD2 (6 bases). The ends were cut back, 0 bases at V and 2 bases at J, with 21 bases in the middle. The germline CDR1 and CDR2 sequences are ENHRY and SYGVKD. The CDR3 sequence is 19 residues long.

CDR3 sequence (DNA): TGTGCCAGCAGCTTAGCGGGGGGGAACGAGCAGTACTTC. This encodes CASSLAGGNEQYF. The V call is TRBV7-9, the J call TRBJ2-7; 7 positions agree with TRBD2. CDR3 size: 13 residues. Looked up from germline, CDR1 is SEHNR and CDR2 is FQNEAQ (reference sequence). Trimming removed 0 bases from V and 5 bases from J; junction bases left unmatched: 1.

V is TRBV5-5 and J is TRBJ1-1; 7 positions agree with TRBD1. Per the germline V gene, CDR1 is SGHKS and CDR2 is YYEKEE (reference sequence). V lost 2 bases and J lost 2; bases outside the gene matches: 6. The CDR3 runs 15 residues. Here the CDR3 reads CASSFSRGPNTEAFF. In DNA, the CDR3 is TGTGCCAGCAGCTTTTCGAGGGGGCCAAACACTGAAGCTTTCTTT.